Sequencing of this T cell receptor (beta chain) was carried out in a study of patients and donors after allogeneic stem cell transplantation. The CDR3 length is 14 residues. The V gene's germline CDR1 is MDHEN and CDR2 SYDVKM. Deletions cut 3 bases from V and 6 bases from J, with 14 bases between. One entry per CDR3 protein results from TCRdb running MiXCR on the RT-PCR reads. This sample carries approximately 200,000 distinct CDR3 sequences, 40% to 45% of them seen once, and the ten largest clones take approximately 30%. The J gene is TRBJ1-1, the V gene TRBV28; perhaps TRBD1 as D (5 bases). The clonotype originates from a human donor who was either an allogeneic HSCT recipient or a stem cell or donor lymphocyte infusion donor (not recorded which). It is not recorded whose cells these are; they may come from a transplant donor. The material sequenced was blood, either unsorted or a sorted T cell fraction (not recorded which). DNA for the CDR3: TGTGCCAGCAGTTTGGTCAGGGCTGGGGCTGAAGCTTTCTTT. Translated, it gives CASSLVRAGAEAFF.